These T cell receptor beta chains were read from a single sample in a study of blood T cell repertoires in COVID-19. Using immunoSEQ multiplex PCR, the repertoire was profiled, and TCRdb retains in-frame clones only, with some absent. Among about 440,000 clones listed, roughly 87% were seen once. The sequenced sample was PBMCs or T cells enriched from blood (not recorded which). These receptors were taken from a man between 18 and 29 years old who had recovered from COVID-19. CDR3s include the opening cysteine and the closing phenylalanine or tryptophan.

v_call	j_call	cdr3_length	cdr3_aa
TRBV29-1	TRBJ1-2	13	CSVDGPRGTGYTF
TRBV6-1	TRBJ2-7	13	CASSESPGYEQYF
TRBV28	TRBJ1-4	15	CAATSVAEGRVKLFF
TRBV6-5	TRBJ1-2	14	CASSQSREGDGYTF
TRBV4-1	TRBJ2-7	15	CASSQDKGALYEQYF
TRBV29-1	TRBJ2-5	17	CSVVLDRVDLGQETQYF
TRBV18	TRBJ2-2	15	CASSPGRGYTGELFF
TRBV10-1	TRBJ1-6	15	CASSESQGGYSPLHF
TRBV19	TRBJ1-4	15	CASNKRSDRDEKLFF
TRBV7-9	TRBJ1-3	14	CASSSDRGRNTIYF
TRBV18	TRBJ1-5	13	CASSPTGIQPQHF
TRBV5-5	TRBJ1-4	15	CASRTPGLGGEKLFF
TRBV18	TRBJ1-3	16	CASSPFTGGPGNTIYF
TRBV19	TRBJ1-5	14	CASSTTIGAQPQHF
TRBV15	TRBJ1-2	13	CATSRTEGTGYTF
TRBV27	TRBJ1-5	13	CASSREYNQPQHF
TRBV5-1	TRBJ2-2	14	CASSFDAGAGELFF
TRBV12-3/TRBV12-4	TRBJ1-1	13	CASLPLSNTEAFF
TRBV9	TRBJ2-1	16	CASSVEMSLVLSEQFF
TRBV6-5	TRBJ1-2	13	CASSFPAGGGYTF
TRBV7-9	TRBJ1-6	15	CASSLLGGGGSPLHF
TRBV9	TRBJ2-5	13	CASSALPLETQYF
TRBV7-2	TRBJ1-5	15	CASSLGPVINQPQHF
TRBV7-3	TRBJ1-2	13	CASSVDRGYGYTF
TRBV7-8	TRBJ1-1	17	CASRFDNYRDSRFEAFF
TRBV7-3	TRBJ2-3	16	CASSSGLAGGTDTQYF
TRBV24-1	TRBJ2-2	16	CATSGVLAGFTGELFF
TRBV5-1	TRBJ2-2	17	CASSLTRQKGNTGELFF
TRBV27	TRBJ2-7	13	CASGTGAAYEQYF
TRBV28	TRBJ1-4	16	CASSLIDRASVEKLFF
TRBV3-1/TRBV3-2	TRBJ2-2	15	CASSQDATGSGELFF
TRBV3-1/TRBV3-2	TRBJ2-5	16	CASSLTSGGGTETQYF
TRBV6-5	TRBJ2-2	15	CASRAGTVNTGELFF
TRBV7-8	TRBJ1-5	14	CASSSRTGSMTQHF
TRBV13	TRBJ1-1	14	CASSFRQGGTEAFF
TRBV28	TRBJ2-3	11	CATEVTDTQYF
TRBV19	TRBJ1-5	14	CASSIYSSNQPQHF
TRBV11-1	TRBJ2-2	13	CASLAGGAGELFF
TRBV5-1	TRBJ2-1	15	CASRFGMAGGNEQFF
TRBV13	TRBJ1-2	15	CASRSRESLQYGYTF
TRBV19	TRBJ1-5	15	CASSISTGSNQPQHF
TRBV5-8	TRBJ1-2	16	CASSLGSGARRYGYTF
TRBV27	TRBJ1-5	13	CASSRDREKPQHF